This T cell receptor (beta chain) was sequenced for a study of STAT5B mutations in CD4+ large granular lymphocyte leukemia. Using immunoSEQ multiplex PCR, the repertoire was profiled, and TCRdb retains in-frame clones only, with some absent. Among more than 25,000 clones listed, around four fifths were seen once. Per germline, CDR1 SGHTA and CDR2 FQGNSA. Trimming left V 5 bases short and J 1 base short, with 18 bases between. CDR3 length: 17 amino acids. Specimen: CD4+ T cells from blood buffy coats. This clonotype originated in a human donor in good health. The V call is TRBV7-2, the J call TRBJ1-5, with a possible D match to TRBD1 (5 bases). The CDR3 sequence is CASSRRGVGGSNQPQHF. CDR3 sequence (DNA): TGTGCCAGCAGCCGACGCGGGGTCGGGGGAAGCAATCAGCCCCAGCATTTT.